One and the same sample provided the 32 T cell receptor beta chains below, sequenced in a study of CD8+ T cells in alopecia areata. Sequencing relied on a cDNA template that was reverse transcribed from extracted RNA. Data came from immunoSEQ multiplex PCR; TCRdb stores just in-frame clones and leaves some out. The sample carries some 210,000 clones, approximately 72% recorded once. Treatment indicated: oral pan-JAK inhibitor, 5-10 mg twice daily. Sample: CD4+ T cells sorted from blood, taken around week 44, from a patient treated with tofacitinib. These receptors came from a human donor with alopecia areata.

The chain uses TRBV2 and TRBJ2-2, with unresolved D. Germline V gives CDR1 SNHLY, CDR2 FYNNEI. This CDR3 has 14 amino acids. With 4 bases removed from V and 2 bases from J, the gap between germline ends came to 8 bases. CDR3 bases: TGTGCCAGCAGTGTGGAGCTTAACACCGGGGAGCTGTTTTTT. Amino acid sequence: CASSVELNTGELFF.

The chain is built from TRBV29-1 and TRBJ2-5; D ambiguous. From germline, CDR1 is SQVTM and CDR2 ANQGSEA. The CDR3 totals 11 residues. The V end was cut by 8 bases, the J end by 3 bases, with 10 bases between. DNA of the CDR3: TGCAGCCTCCTTGGGGAAGAGACCCAGTACTTC. This gives the protein CSLLGEETQYF.

The CDR3 loop is CASSLGANLDYEQYF. The CDR3 DNA reads as TGTGCCAGCAGCTTGGGGGCTAATTTGGACTACGAGCAGTACTTC. The V gene is TRBV7-9, the J gene TRBJ2-7; tentative D call: TRBD1 (6 bases). The CDR3 is 15 residues long. The germline V gene encodes CDR1 SEHNR and CDR2 FQNEAQ (reference sequence). V lost 3 bases to trimming and J lost 3 bases, with 15 bases between them.

This clone was recorded only once. This chain joins TRBV6-6 and TRBJ2-7, with D perhaps assigned TRBD1 or TRBD2 (5 bases each). This CDR3 contains 15 residues. Germline V gene data show CDR1 as MNHNY and CDR2 as SVGAGI (reference sequence). Trimming cost V 5 bases and J 2 bases, with 16 bases left between them. CDR3 residues: CASSPRDGVTYEQYF. The CDR3 bases are TGTGCCAGCAGTCCACGGGACGGAGTGACCTACGAGCAGTACTTC.

The rearrangement links TRBV9 to TRBJ1-1, with D perhaps matching TRBD1 (5 bases). Germline-derived CDR1 and CDR2 are SGDLS and YYNGEE. The CDR3 is 13 amino acids. Trimming left V 5 bases short and J 5 bases short, with 13 bases between. The CDR3 coding sequence is TGTGCCAGCAGTATACAGGTGGGGACTGAAGCTTTCTTT. Translating it yields CASSIQVGTEAFF.

The chain has TRBV29-1 and TRBJ1-1; the D is unclear. CDR1 and CDR2 (germline): SQVTM, ANQGSEA. The V end lost 4 bases, the J end lost 0 bases, and 6 bases lay between the germline ends. This CDR3 has 12 residues. CDR3 nucleotides: TGCAGCGTTGGAGGTTTGAACACTGAAGCTTTCTTT. Its translation: CSVGGLNTEAFF.

J is TRBJ2-4 and V is TRBV9; maybe TRBD1 (6 bases). The CDR3 is 16 residues long. CDR1 is SGDLS and CDR2 is YYNGEE in the germline V gene. V gave up 0 bases and J gave up 5 bases, with 15 bases separating them. The CDR3 sequence is CASSVGVQGRENIQYF. As DNA, the CDR3 is TGTGCCAGCAGCGTAGGGGTCCAGGGGCGAGAAAACATTCAGTACTTC.

This clone showed up just a few times. The chain couples TRBV7-8 to TRBJ2-1, with 15 bases matching TRBD2. Germline CDR1 SGHVS, CDR2 FQNEAQ. V lost 10 bases to trimming and J lost 5 bases; unmatched junction nucleotides: 12. The CDR3 length is 17 residues. This chain's CDR3 is CATRTSGGAGLHNEQFF. The DNA of the CDR3 is TGTGCCACCCGGACTAGCGGGGGGGCCGGTCTTCACAATGAGCAGTTCTTC.

This clone was picked up a small number of times. J is TRBJ1-4 and V is TRBV7-2; 7 bases map to TRBD1. The CDR3 runs 16 residues. Trimming at V came to 3 bases and at J to 0 bases, leaving 4 bases not matched to a gene. Looked up from germline, CDR1 is SGHTA and CDR2 is FQGNSA. Here the CDR3 reads CASSLTGQATNEKLFF. CDR3 DNA: TGTGCCAGCAGCTTGACCGGACAGGCAACTAATGAAAAACTGTTTTTT.

This sequence joins TRBV13 and TRBJ2-1, with a tentative D call TRBD1 (7 bases). V was shortened by 8 bases and J by 8 bases, with 22 bases between the two germline ends. Germline CDR1 PRHDT, CDR2 FYEKMQ (reference sequence). CDR3 length: 15 amino acids. CDR3 protein: CASGPEGASFHEQFF. DNA of the CDR3: TGTGCCAGCGGGCCGGAGGGGGCTAGCTTTCATGAGCAGTTCTTC.

This clone occurred a few times. V is TRBV6-1 and J is TRBJ2-1; 11 nucleotides align to TRBD1. Looked up from germline, CDR1 is MNHNS and CDR2 is SASEGT. CDR3 length: 15 amino acids. Trimming cost V 7 bases and J 8 bases; bases outside gene matches: 10. The DNA of the CDR3 is TGTGCCAGCAAGGCCGGACAGGGGGCAGGCGATGAGCAGTTCTTC. Its translation: CASKAGQGAGDEQFF.

This rearrangement joins TRBV7-2 to TRBJ1-5; possibly TRBD1 for D (5 bases). Trimming shortened V by 0 bases and J by 7 bases, and 10 bases separated the two germline ends. CDR3 length equals 14 residues. Germline CDR1 reads SGHTA; CDR2 reads FQGNSA. The CDR3 nucleotides are TGTGCCAGCAGCTTAGCGGCAGGGAGGCAGCCCCAGCATTTT. Protein product: CASSLAAGRQPQHF.

This clone was recorded a few times. This chain joins TRBV29-1 and TRBJ2-1; D possibly corresponds to TRBD1 (5 bases). The germline V and J ends were trimmed by 4 bases and 0 bases, with 16 bases remaining between them. Germline V gene data show CDR1 as SQVTM and CDR2 as ANQGSEA. This CDR3 region has 16 residues. The CDR3 nucleotides are TGCAGCGTTGTATTGGGGCTCCTAGGCTCCTACAATGAGCAGTTCTTC. Amino acids: CSVVLGLLGSYNEQFF.

The chain carries TRBV6-5 and TRBJ1-4; D is perhaps TRBD1 (5 bases). The germline V gene encodes CDR1 MNHEY and CDR2 SVGAGI. The CDR3 runs to 12 residues. The CDR3: CVSGRPNEKLFF. The CDR3 DNA reads as TGTGTCTCGGGACGACCAAATGAAAAACTGTTTTTT.

The chain combines TRBV7-2 with TRBJ2-1; D unclear. V lost 1 base, J lost 4 bases, and 11 bases lay in between. Germline assignment: CDR1 SGHTA and CDR2 FQGNSA. This CDR3 has 15 amino acids. The CDR3 loop is CASSLESTVYNEQFF. CDR3 bases: TGTGCCAGCAGCTTAGAATCTACAGTTTACAATGAGCAGTTCTTC. Full variable domain (remainder filled in from reference TRBV7-2 and TRBJ2-1): GAGVSQSPSNKVTEKGKDVELRCDPISGHTALYWYRQSLGQGLEFLIYFQGNSAPDKSGLPSDRFSAERTGGSVSTLTIQRTQQEDSAVYLCASSLESTVYNEQFFGPGTRLTVL.

V gene TRBV29-1 combines with J gene TRBJ1-2; D possibly corresponds to TRBD1 (6 bases). Germline values: CDR1 SQVTM, CDR2 ANQGSEA. V lost 4 bases, J lost 7 bases, and 16 bases lay in between. This CDR3 has 13 residues. CDR3 in amino acids: CSVGDKGPFGYTF. Written as DNA, the CDR3 is TGCAGCGTTGGGGACAAGGGTCCCTTTGGCTACACCTTC.

The gene calls are TRBV29-1 and TRBJ2-2, with TRBD2 as a possible D gene (5 bases). CDR1 is SQVTM and CDR2 is ANQGSEA in the germline V gene. Deletions cut 6 bases from V and 0 bases from J, with 8 bases between. The length of the CDR3 is 13 residues. CDR3 amino acids: CSVDFANTGELFF. Written as DNA, the CDR3 is TGCAGCGTGGACTTCGCGAACACCGGGGAGCTGTTTTTT.

The count of this clone is one. The chain has TRBV19 and TRBJ1-1, with 8 positions matching TRBD1. This CDR3 has 13 amino acids. Per the germline V gene, CDR1 is LNHDA and CDR2 is SQIVND (reference sequence). The V segment lost 8 bases and the J segment 7 bases; nucleotides outside the gene matches: 9. CDR3 loop: CASRDRGSVEAFF. Written as DNA, the CDR3 is TGTGCCAGTCGTGACAGGGGATCAGTTGAAGCTTTCTTT. Filled out from reference TRBV19 and TRBJ1-1, the complete variable domain reads DGGITQSPKYLFRKEGQNVTLSCEQNLNHDAMYWYRQDPGQGLRLIYYSQIVNDFQKGDIAEGYSVSREKKESFPLTVTSAQKNPTAFYLCASRDRGSVEAFFGQGTRLTVV.

The V call is TRBV29-1, the J call TRBJ2-1, with D unresolved. Trimming removed 1 base at V and 4 bases at J, with 5 bases between. The CDR3 is 12 amino acids. Per the germline V gene, CDR1 is SQVTM and CDR2 is ANQGSEA. For the CDR3, the DNA is TGCAGCGTTGAAGTTCAGTACAATGAGCAGTTCTTC. Translating gives CSVEVQYNEQFF.

Remarks on this clone: The sample holds other DNA sequences that translate to the same CDR3. The V call is TRBV5-1, the J call TRBJ2-7, with D unclear. V was trimmed by 2 bases and J by 2 bases, leaving 8 bases between them. This CDR3 spans 13 amino acids. The germline V gene encodes CDR1 SGHRS and CDR2 YFSETQ. CDR3 loop: CASSFGQTYEQYF. CDR3 nucleotide sequence: TGCGCCAGCAGCTTTGGGCAGACCTACGAGCAGTACTTC.

The chain has TRBV5-4 and TRBJ2-2; unclear D gene. The V end lost 4 bases, the J end lost 1 base, and 8 bases lay between the germline ends. This CDR3 has 14 residues. Germline V gene data show CDR1 as SGHNT and CDR2 as YYREEE (reference sequence). CDR3 in DNA: TGTGCCAGCAGCACCAAACAGAACACCGGGGAGCTGTTTTTT. Protein: CASSTKQNTGELFF.

The V gene is TRBV7-3, the J gene TRBJ2-1; D is possibly TRBD2 (5 bases). Trimming pared 4 bases from V and 5 bases from J, leaving 6 bases between. CDR1 and CDR2 (germline): SGHTA, FQGTGA. This CDR3 has 12 residues. The CDR3 reads CASSSGNNEQFF. In DNA form, the CDR3 reads TGTGCCAGCAGCTCCGGGAACAATGAGCAGTTCTTC.

CDR3 protein: CATRTGNMNTEAFF. For the CDR3, the DNA is TGTGCCACCAGAACAGGGAACATGAACACTGAAGCTTTCTTT. The rearrangement links TRBV15 to TRBJ1-1; a weak D match, TRBD1 (6 bases). This CDR3 has 14 amino acids. The germline V and J ends were trimmed by 6 bases and 0 bases, with 11 bases remaining between them. Germline CDR1 is LNHNV and CDR2 is YYDKDF (reference sequence). Variable domain in full (rest from reference TRBV15 and TRBJ1-1): DAMVIQNPRYQVTQFGKPVTLSCSQTLNHNVMYWYQQKSSQAPKLLFHYYDKDFNNEADTPDNFQSRRPNTSFCFLDIRSPGLGDTAMYLCATRTGNMNTEAFFGQGTRLTVV.

This chain uses TRBV5-1 with TRBJ2-4, with D perhaps matching TRBD1 (6 bases). Trimming removed 4 bases from V and 5 bases from J, with 13 bases in between. CDR3 length: 14 amino acids. In germline, CDR1 is SGHRS, CDR2 YFSETQ. CDR3 sequence (DNA): TGCGCCAGCAGCCATACAGGGACCCAAAACATTCAGTACTTC. Protein sequence: CASSHTGTQNIQYF.

J is TRBJ2-1 and V is TRBV19; 12 bases agree with TRBD2. J was trimmed by 6 bases and V by 4 bases; bases with no gene match: 4. The CDR3 runs 15 residues. The germline V gene encodes CDR1 LNHDA and CDR2 SQIVND (reference sequence). The CDR3 region is CASSRTSGVGNEQFF. In nucleotides, the CDR3 is TGTGCCAGTAGTAGGACTAGCGGGGTAGGCAATGAGCAGTTCTTC.

The rearrangement links TRBV7-2 to TRBJ1-2; D unresolved. The CDR3 consists of 13 residues. Germline CDR1 and CDR2: SGHTA and FQGNSA. Trimming shortened V by 5 bases and J by 4 bases, and 11 bases separated the two germline ends. The CDR3 loop is CASSLDRGYGYTF. In nucleotides, the CDR3 is TGTGCCAGCAGCCTCGACCGCGGCTATGGCTACACCTTC.

The rearrangement links TRBV7-9 to TRBJ2-1; 9 bases are shared with TRBD2. V shed 5 bases and J 9 bases; nucleotides not matched to a gene: 11. CDR1 and CDR2 (germline): SEHNR, FQNEAQ (reference sequence). The CDR3 has 15 amino acids. The CDR3 region is CASSTTGLARGEQFF. For the CDR3, the DNA is TGTGCCAGCAGCACAACGGGACTAGCTCGGGGTGAGCAGTTCTTC.

The chain has TRBV29-1 and TRBJ1-2; a possible D gene is TRBD1 (5 bases). Germline-derived CDR1 and CDR2 are SQVTM and ANQGSEA. The V and J ends lost 0 bases and 6 bases respectively, with 8 bases between them. The CDR3 contains 12 residues. CDR3 region: CSVEDLGDGYTF. The CDR3 DNA reads TGCAGCGTTGAAGATCTAGGGGATGGCTACACCTTC.

CDR3 in amino acids: CASSQNEGEAFF. The CDR3 nucleotides are TGCGCCAGCAGCCAGAACGAGGGCGAAGCTTTCTTT. This chain joins TRBV5-1 and TRBJ1-1; no clear D gene. Germline CDR1 SGHRS, CDR2 YFSETQ. V dropped 4 bases and J dropped 8 bases, with 12 bases sitting between them. The CDR3 sequence is 12 residues long.

This clone has only a few counts. The chain carries TRBV6-1 and TRBJ2-7, with TRBD1 matching over 9 bases. CDR3 length: 13 amino acids. The J segment lost 3 bases and the V segment lost 3 bases, leaving 0 bases of the junction unmatched. Germline values: CDR1 MNHNS, CDR2 SASEGT. CDR3 sequence: CASSEDRGYEQYF. CDR3 bases: TGTGCCAGCAGTGAGGACAGGGGCTACGAGCAGTACTTC.

The chain has TRBV5-6 and TRBJ1-2, with D possibly TRBD1 on 5 matching bases. The V end was cut by 0 bases, the J end by 8 bases, with 8 bases between. The CDR3 totals 12 residues. From germline, CDR1 is SGHDT and CDR2 YYEEEE. The CDR3 sequence is CASSLDRGGYTF. The CDR3 nucleotides are TGTGCCAGCAGCTTGGATCGGGGCGGCTACACCTTC.

The chain carries TRBV29-1 and TRBJ1-1; no firm D call. Trimming cost V 6 bases and J 5 bases, with 16 bases left between them. The CDR3 contains 13 residues. CDR1 and CDR2 (germline): SQVTM, ANQGSEA. The CDR3 DNA is TGCAGCGTGTCTGGGGTAGTGAGGACTGAAGCTTTCTTT. The encoded protein is CSVSGVVRTEAFF.